This T cell receptor (beta chain) was found in a study of CD4 T cells in relation to SARS-CoV-2 and coronaviruses. Study-level information: No peptide or an HIV-1 Nef peptide pool served as negative control.

The table came from immunoSEQ multiplex PCR; TCRdb's copy has only in-frame clones and leaves some out. Of 20,000 to 30,000 clones in the sample, approximately 70% were seen once. CD4+ T cells from unexposed donors were obtained before the COVID-19 pandemic (2011-2018). After roughly ten days of culture, CD4+ T cells were isolated. Testing used SARS-CoV-2 S/N and four cold-coronavirus spikes on unexposed-donor CD4+ T cells, cells permitting. As concerns this clone: The antigen remains undetermined.

The CDR3 consists of 14 residues. The J segment lost 0 bases and the V segment lost 5 bases, leaving 2 bases of the junction unmatched. Per the germline V gene, CDR1 is ENHRY and CDR2 is SYGVKD. This TCR was sampled from a human donor in good health. The sequenced material came from CD4+ T cells from PBMCs, cultured in vitro. The chain carries TRBV10-3 and TRBJ2-3; TRBD2 aligns across 7 bases. The CDR3 DNA follows: TGTGCCATCAGTCTAGCGGCTAGCACAGATACGCAGTATTTT. Translating it yields CAISLAASTDTQYF.